This T cell receptor (beta chain) was identified during a study of OX40 agonist ivuxolimab in advanced cancers. Overall study: Clinicians treated patients with ivuxolimab, an agonistic anti-OX40 (CD134) antibody. At about 82% male, the cohort had a mean age of around 56 years, ranging from roughly 23 to 80.

Data came from immunoSEQ multiplex PCR; TCRdb stores just in-frame clones and leaves some out. The sample has 60,000 to 80,000 clones, roughly 81% seen once. The CDR3 is 15 residues long. Looked up from germline, CDR1 is SGHNT and CDR2 is YYREEE (reference sequence). V shed 2 bases, J shed 6 bases, and the junction held 9 bases outside the gene matches. V usage is TRBV5-4 and J usage is TRBJ2-7; 9 bases map to TRBD1. Sample: CD4+ or CD8+ T cells sorted from blood, taken in a trial of the OX40 agonist ivuxolimab. The receptor's source is an adult with an advanced solid tumor such as melanoma, head and neck, liver or kidney cancer. The CDR3 sequence: CASSLTGQGVSEQYF. The CDR3 bases are TGTGCCAGCAGCTTAACGGGACAGGGAGTCTCCGAGCAGTACTTC. Filled out from reference TRBV5-4 and TRBJ2-7, the complete variable domain reads ETGVTQSPTHLIKTRGQQVTLRCSSQSGHNTVSWYQQALGQGPQFIFQYYREEENGRGNFPPRFSGLQFPNYSSELNVNALELDDSALYLCASSLTGQGVSEQYFGPGTRLTVT.